Each of the 16 T cell receptor beta chains below was sequenced from the same sample in a study of neurological immune-mediated disorders. TCRdb recomputed calls from the 5' RACE reads with MiXCR, one row per CDR3 protein. The table has about 51,000 distinct CDR3 sequences, approximately 15% seen once. Source material: PBMCs. These receptors all stem from a man in his sixties in good health.

The rearrangement uses TRBV3-1 and TRBJ2-1; D is uncertain. V gave up 1 base and J gave up 6 bases, with 4 bases separating them. Germline CDR1 reads LGHDT; CDR2 reads YNNKEL (reference sequence). This CDR3 spans 12 amino acids. The CDR3 nucleotides are TGTGCCAGCAGCCAAGTCCTCAATGAGCAGTTCTTC. The encoded protein is CASSQVLNEQFF.

The chain employs TRBV5-4 and TRBJ2-7; D may be TRBD2 (6 bases). The CDR3 loop spans 14 amino acids. The germline V gene encodes CDR1 SGHNT and CDR2 YYREEE (reference sequence). V lost 0 bases to trimming and J lost 2 bases, with 9 bases between them. The CDR3, as DNA: TGTGCCAGCAGCTTGGTCGGGGGAACCTACGAGCAGTACTTC. Translated, it gives CASSLVGGTYEQYF.

This clonotype came up many times. The chain uses TRBV5-5 and TRBJ2-5; D not certain. V lost 1 base to trimming and J lost 5 bases, with 15 bases between them. Germline loops: CDR1 SGHKS, CDR2 YYEKEE (reference sequence). CDR3 length: 15 amino acids. CDR3 bases: TGTGCCAGCAGCTTGCAGACTTCCGCCGCGGAGACCCAGTACTTC. Its protein product is CASSLQTSAAETQYF.

The table lists this clonotype with many counts. The CDR3 reads CASTPEREYTNNEQFF. The CDR3 nucleotides read TGTGCCAGCACCCCAGAGCGGGAGTACACCAACAATGAGCAGTTCTTC. The V and J genes are TRBV12-3 or TRBV12-4 and TRBJ2-1; 8 nucleotides agree with TRBD2. This CDR3 contains 16 residues. V lost 7 bases to trimming and J lost 5 bases; unmatched junction nucleotides: 13.

The sample holds many counts of this clonotype. The CDR3 here is CSARAPREWQETQYF. CDR3 coding DNA: TGCAGTGCTAGAGCGCCGAGGGAATGGCAAGAGACCCAGTACTTC. The gene calls are TRBV20-1 and TRBJ2-5; D might be TRBD2 (5 bases). CDR3 size: 15 residues. The germline V gene has CDR1 DFQATT and CDR2 SNEGSKA (reference sequence). Trimming took off 1 base at V and 2 bases at J, with 14 bases between the two ends.

This clonotype was observed many times. The J gene is TRBJ1-2, the V gene TRBV28; D unresolved. Germline CDR1 and CDR2: MDHEN and SYDVKM. The V end lost 6 bases, the J end lost 2 bases, and 7 bases lay between the germline ends. The CDR3 consists of 12 residues. The CDR3 DNA sequence: TGTGCCAGCAGGCGCCCCAACTATGGCTACACCTTC. Translation: CASRRPNYGYTF.

There are many counts of this clonotype. The genes are TRBV25-1 and TRBJ2-7; D not resolved. V dropped 5 bases and J dropped 3 bases, with 5 bases sitting between them. The CDR3 runs to 11 residues. Per germline, CDR1 MGHDK and CDR2 SYGVNS. This CDR3 is CASSHSYEQYF. DNA for the CDR3: TGTGCCAGCAGTCACAGCTACGAGCAGTACTTC.

This clonotype was observed many times. V gene TRBV7-2 combines with J gene TRBJ2-7, with D unresolved. The germline V gene encodes CDR1 SGHTA and CDR2 FQGNSA. Trimming pared 1 base from V and 4 bases from J, leaving 8 bases between. This CDR3 region has 13 residues. The CDR3 protein is CASSLVPGYEQYF. CDR3 sequence (DNA): TGTGCCAGCAGCTTAGTTCCCGGGTACGAGCAGTACTTC.

At least ten counts were recorded for this clonotype. CDR3 DNA sequence: TGCAGCGTTGTAATCGGCCTCGCGAACACCGGGGAGCTGTTTTTT. Translating gives CSVVIGLANTGELFF. V and J are TRBV29-1 and TRBJ2-2; D uncertain. This CDR3 contains 15 residues. Germline V CDR1 and CDR2: SQVTM, ANQGSEA. V was cut by 4 bases and J by 0 bases, with 12 bases left in between.

This clonotype has at least ten counts. V gene TRBV20-1 combines with J gene TRBJ2-7; 9 bases are shared with TRBD2. Trimming at V came to 3 bases and at J to 0 bases, leaving 9 bases not matched to a gene. This CDR3 has 16 amino acids. Germline CDR1 reads DFQATT; CDR2 reads SNEGSKA (reference sequence). The CDR3 DNA reads as TGCAGTGCTAGTTCCCGGGGTAGCGGGAGCTCCTACGAGCAGTACTTC. It is translated as CSASSRGSGSSYEQYF.

Many counts were recorded for this clonotype. The chain couples TRBV20-1 to TRBJ2-1, with 9 bases aligning to TRBD2. With 0 bases clipped from V and 7 bases from J, the junction kept 10 bases outside the gene matches. This CDR3 has 16 residues. Per germline, CDR1 DFQATT and CDR2 SNEGSKA (reference sequence). CDR3 in amino acids: CSARDQAGLATNEQFF. For the CDR3, the DNA is TGCAGTGCTAGAGATCAAGCCGGACTAGCGACAAATGAGCAGTTCTTC.

This clonotype was seen at least ten times. CDR3 in amino acids: CSATGTSGRETQYF. CDR3 coding DNA: TGCAGTGCCACCGGGACTAGTGGGCGGGAGACCCAGTACTTC. The gene calls are TRBV20-1 and TRBJ2-5, with TRBD2 matching 8 bases. Looked up from germline, CDR1 is DFQATT and CDR2 is SNEGSKA (reference sequence). This CDR3 spans 14 amino acids. J gave up 5 bases and V 6 bases, and 11 bases lay outside the gene matches.

In its sample, this clonotype was seen many times. The V call is TRBV12-3 or TRBV12-4, the J call TRBJ2-7; perhaps D is TRBD1 or TRBD2 (5 bases each). This CDR3 is 13 amino acids long. The V gene lost 7 bases and the J gene lost 7 bases, with 17 bases spanning the gap. CDR3 loop: CASTSSGLGEQYF. Here the CDR3 DNA reads TGTGCCAGCACCTCTTCGGGGCTAGGAGAGCAGTACTTC.

The sample holds many counts of this clonotype. The gene calls are TRBV6-1 and TRBJ2-5, with D possibly being TRBD1 (6 bases). V lost 7 bases and J lost 5, with 11 bases in between. The CDR3 sequence is 12 residues long. From germline, CDR1 is MNHNS and CDR2 SASEGT. CDR3 sequence: CASTRDTETQYF. CDR3 in DNA: TGTGCCAGCACGAGGGACACGGAGACCCAGTACTTC.

This clonotype was seen ten or more times. The chain combines TRBV7-2 with TRBJ2-7; perhaps TRBD2 as D (7 bases). CDR3 length equals 14 residues. Germline CDR1 is SGHTA and CDR2 is FQGNSA. V was pared by 7 bases and J by 3 bases, with 16 bases between. CDR3 sequence (DNA): TGTGCCAGCACCCGCGGGGGAGGGGGCTACGAGCAGTACTTC. As protein: CASTRGGGGYEQYF. The whole variable domain, remainder taken from reference TRBV7-2 and TRBJ2-7, is GAGVSQSPSNKVTEKGKDVELRCDPISGHTALYWYRQSLGQGLEFLIYFQGNSAPDKSGLPSDRFSAERTGGSVSTLTIQRTQQEDSAVYLCASTRGGGGYEQYFGPGTRLTVT.

CDR3: CASSLRTGRNNEQYF. CDR3 nucleotides: TGTGCCAGCAGCCTGAGGACAGGGCGTAACAACGAGCAGTACTTC. V is TRBV3-1 and J is TRBJ2-7; 8 nucleotides agree with TRBD1. Germline assignment: CDR1 LGHDT and CDR2 YNNKEL (reference sequence). Trimming removed 4 bases from V and 5 bases from J; junction bases left unmatched: 10. The length of the CDR3 is 15 residues.